Included here is one T cell receptor beta chain sequence, with context. What it recognizes is unknown. CDR1 is MNHEY and CDR2 is SVGAGI in the germline V gene. Trimming removed 6 bases from V and 1 base from J; junction bases left unmatched: 5. The CDR3 has 14 residues. The source of the sample is a study of T cell responses to AZD1222 COVID-19 vaccine. Overall study context: Pooled in the analysis were second doses at about 4 or about 12 weeks. Study-wide results and caveats: Repertoire samples came only from after the peak T cell response.

Method: immunoSEQ multiplex PCR; TCRdb's copy keeps in-frame clones and lacks some. The sample contains more than 85,000 clones, roughly 87% of which appear only once. This receptor was identified in an adult in good health. The sample here was peripheral blood, taken on day 0 of AZD1222 vaccination. This chain joins TRBV6-5 and TRBJ1-2; 7 positions match TRBD1. The CDR3 DNA follows: TGTGCCAGCAGGCCCGACAGGGTTAACTATGGCTACACCTTC. It encodes CASRPDRVNYGYTF.